This record covers a single T cell receptor (beta chain). Its cognate antigen is unknown. In germline, CDR1 is LGHNA, CDR2 YSLEER. The CDR3 runs 15 residues. V was shortened by 1 base and J by 5 bases, with 14 bases between the two germline ends. Roughly 200 ng DNA, 25,000 to 35,000 T cell genomes, went into each sorted-subset replicate PCR. Repertoires were generated with immunoSEQ multiplex PCR, while TCRdb's copy carries only in-frame clones and drops some. The sample yields 1,500,000 or so clones, 98% seen once. The sample is drawn from a study of shared clonotypes between healthy human individuals. Study-wide background: The plates for each donor numbered three CD4 naive, three CD4 memory, two CD8 naive and one CD8 memory.

Study-level findings and limits: Lower generation probabilities were found for non-shared clonotypes than for those shared by all four donors.

The sample consisted of naive CD4+ T cells sorted from blood. The subset: CD45RA+ positively selected. The chain combines TRBV4-3 with TRBJ2-5; D is uncertain. The receptor's source is a man under 40 in good health. The CDR3 spells CASSQAGLPRETQYF. For the CDR3, the DNA is TGCGCCAGCAGCCAAGCAGGTCTCCCGAGGGAGACCCAGTACTTC.